In this sample, the clone carrying this TCR beta chain turned up a few times. What it binds is unknown. This CDR3 contains 15 residues. V shed 4 bases and J 5 bases; nucleotides not matched to a gene: 5. From germline, CDR1 is SGHDT and CDR2 YYEEEE. This record belongs to a study of blood T cells in healthy people across ages. Sample-barcoded 5' priming and a J-beta primer mix drove a second PCR of about 7 to 11 cycles. TCRdb re-derived calls from the 5' RACE reads in MiXCR, one entry per CDR3 protein. The data hold some 930,000 distinct CDR3 sequences, with 25% to 30% observed a single time. Broader study findings: Using unsorted PBMCs precluded a conclusive naive versus antigen-experienced comparison. Both naive CD4+ cell counts and diversity were greater in long-lived donors than in aged donors. The recorded TCR beta diversity per million T cells decreased in a roughly linear manner with age.

The same data also contributed to another study, on T cells of mothers and their children. That work contributes: Overlap ran slightly, non-significantly higher for related than unrelated mother-child pairs.

The specimen was blood. The rearrangement links TRBV5-6 to TRBJ2-1; 11 nucleotides align to TRBD2. This clonotype was sampled from a woman in her thirties or forties in good health. The CDR3 nucleotides read TGTGCCAGCAGCCCTATAGCGGGGGGGCACAATGAGCAGTTCTTC. It yields the protein CASSPIAGGHNEQFF.